These T cell receptor beta chains were read from a single sample in a study of shared clonotypes between healthy human individuals. Libraries were prepared by immunoSEQ multiplex PCR; TCRdb keeps only in-frame clonotypes and omits some of them. The sample has about 1.5 million clones; around 97% are singletons. The sequencing sample was made of naive CD4+ T cells sorted from blood. The origin of the receptors is a man younger than 45 in good health. Both conserved end residues are part of each CDR3. The order of the fields is CDR3 length, V gene, J gene, CDR3 protein.

cdr3_length: 8; v_call: TRBV7-6; j_call: TRBJ2-5; cdr3_aa: CASPEKYF
cdr3_length: 13; v_call: TRBV19; j_call: TRBJ1-1; cdr3_aa: CASRSEGFGGAFF
cdr3_length: 14; v_call: TRBV2; j_call: TRBJ1-5; cdr3_aa: CASGLTGGNQPQHF
cdr3_length: 17; v_call: TRBV5-4; j_call: TRBJ2-2; cdr3_aa: CASSLGLQGLSTGELFF
cdr3_length: 20; v_call: TRBV14; j_call: TRBJ2-1; cdr3_aa: CASSQDPGLAGLSSYNEQFF
cdr3_length: 16; v_call: TRBV28; j_call: TRBJ1-1; cdr3_aa: CASSSPARVKNTEAFF
cdr3_length: 15; v_call: TRBV5-1; j_call: TRBJ2-2; cdr3_aa: CASSLAGTYTGELFF
cdr3_length: 16; v_call: TRBV7-3; j_call: TRBJ2-5; cdr3_aa: CASSPFIGQPRATQYF
cdr3_length: 19; v_call: TRBV11-3; j_call: TRBJ2-3; cdr3_aa: CASSLTLPFVAGAADTQYF
cdr3_length: 16; v_call: TRBV7-9; j_call: TRBJ2-7; cdr3_aa: CASSPRGGLAFYEQYF
cdr3_length: 16; v_call: TRBV11-2; j_call: TRBJ2-7; cdr3_aa: CASSLHSGVSSYEQYF
cdr3_length: 13; v_call: TRBV7-2; j_call: TRBJ2-5; cdr3_aa: CASSPRTQETQYF
cdr3_length: 12; v_call: TRBV6-1; j_call: TRBJ2-5; cdr3_aa: CATSGAGGTQYF
cdr3_length: 14; v_call: TRBV28; j_call: TRBJ1-5; cdr3_aa: CASSPPGAQGPQHF
cdr3_length: 13; v_call: TRBV6-1; j_call: TRBJ2-7; cdr3_aa: CASSPGQGLEQYF
cdr3_length: 13; v_call: TRBV29-1; j_call: TRBJ2-6; cdr3_aa: CSAGGSGANVLTF
cdr3_length: 16; v_call: TRBV27; j_call: TRBJ2-1; cdr3_aa: CASSSQRGLSYNEQFF
cdr3_length: 10; v_call: TRBV20-1; j_call: TRBJ1-2; cdr3_aa: CSDSNYGYTF
cdr3_length: 11; v_call: TRBV30; j_call: TRBJ1-1; cdr3_aa: CAWYIASEAFF
cdr3_length: 13; v_call: TRBV7-9; j_call: TRBJ2-5; cdr3_aa: CASSLRERETQYF
cdr3_length: 13; v_call: TRBV5-5; j_call: TRBJ1-1; cdr3_aa: CASSLKGNSEAFF
cdr3_length: 13; v_call: TRBV9; j_call: TRBJ2-1; cdr3_aa: CASSPGLYNEQFF
cdr3_length: 17; v_call: TRBV5-1; j_call: TRBJ2-7; cdr3_aa: CASSLWERVNGNYEQYF
cdr3_length: 13; v_call: TRBV2; j_call: TRBJ2-5; cdr3_aa: CASSGTGMETQYF
cdr3_length: 17; v_call: TRBV7-2; j_call: TRBJ2-7; cdr3_aa: CASSFPIAGFSSYEQYF
cdr3_length: 12; v_call: TRBV29-1; j_call: TRBJ2-7; cdr3_aa: CSVGTGVNEQYF
cdr3_length: 15; v_call: TRBV7-2; j_call: TRBJ1-2; cdr3_aa: CASSFRDRMAYGYTF
cdr3_length: 13; v_call: TRBV5-1; j_call: TRBJ2-2; cdr3_aa: CASKGTTTGELFF
cdr3_length: 15; v_call: TRBV6-5; j_call: TRBJ2-1; cdr3_aa: CANQPGTSGINEQFF
cdr3_length: 17; v_call: TRBV28; j_call: TRBJ2-3; cdr3_aa: CASSFIVRLAAEDTQYF
cdr3_length: 14; v_call: TRBV7-2; j_call: TRBJ1-5; cdr3_aa: CASSHDRVIQPQHF
cdr3_length: 16; v_call: TRBV27; j_call: TRBJ1-5; cdr3_aa: CASSSQGARSNQPQHF
cdr3_length: 13; v_call: TRBV30; j_call: TRBJ1-1; cdr3_aa: CAWRTRGNTEAFF
cdr3_length: 13; v_call: TRBV14; j_call: TRBJ2-5; cdr3_aa: CASSRAPAETQYF